A selection of T cell receptor beta chains follows, all from one sample in a study of T cells in narcolepsy. The repertoire was sequenced with immunoSEQ multiplex PCR; TCRdb's copy has only in-frame clones and lacks some. The table records about 25,000 clones, around four fifths of them present only once. The sequenced sample consisted of CD45RA- memory CD4+ T cells from PBMCs. These receptors all come from a human donor with narcolepsy. Each CDR3 is given with its conserved first and last residue. A D gene is named only where the DNA matches it firmly. Only some rows state a clone size, as once, few, many or a class for expanded clones.

TRBV6-1	TRBJ2-1	-	TRBD1	CASSPTGQGDNEQFF	TGTGCCAGCAGTCCCACGGGACAGGGGGACAATGAGCAGTTCTTC
TRBV9	TRBJ2-1	-	TRBD2	CASSVKPGTSGNYNEQFF	TGTGCCAGCAGCGTAAAACCGGGGACTAGCGGAAATTACAATGAGCAGTTCTTC
TRBV7-3	TRBJ2-3	-	TRBD2	CASSPGLAGGRQYF	TGTGCCAGCAGCCCGGGACTAGCGGGAGGAAGGCAGTATTTT
TRBV5-4	TRBJ2-3	-	TRBD2	CASSSGLALTDTQYF	TGTGCCAGCAGCTCGGGACTAGCACTCACAGATACGCAGTATTTT
TRBV18	TRBJ2-3	-	TRBD1	CASSSTGMGTDTQYF	TGTGCCAGCTCATCGACAGGGATGGGCACAGATACGCAGTATTTT
TRBV7-6	TRBJ2-3	-	-	CASSLFISSDSADTQYF	TGTGCCAGCAGCTTATTTATTTCTAGCGACAGCGCAGATACGCAGTATTTT
TRBV27	TRBJ2-1	-	TRBD2	CASNHRAGGEQFF	TGTGCCAGCAACCACAGAGCGGGGGGCGAACAGTTCTTC
TRBV14	TRBJ2-7	once	TRBD2	CASSQFLPSGNEQYF	TGTGCCAGCAGCCAATTCCTCCCTAGCGGGAACGAGCAGTACTTC
TRBV18	TRBJ2-5	-	TRBD2	CASSPPLADKFRETQYF	TGTGCCAGCTCACCACCACTAGCGGACAAGTTTAGGGAGACCCAGTACTTC
TRBV21-1	TRBJ2-5	few	-	CASSKVAQQDQETQYF	TGTGCCAGCAGCAAAGTGGCTCAACAGGACCAAGAGACCCAGTACTTC
TRBV10-3	TRBJ1-2	few	-	CAISEDGSLNYGYTF	TGTGCCATCAGTGAGGACGGATCCTTAAACTATGGCTACACCTTC
TRBV6-5	TRBJ1-2	-	-	CASSYSSGGLGYGYTF	TGTGCCAGCAGTTACTCGTCCGGGGGTTTAGGTTATGGCTACACCTTC
TRBV18	TRBJ2-3	-	-	CASSLREAGGLDTQYF	TGTGCCAGCTCACTCCGGGAGGCAGGGGGCTTAGATACGCAGTATTTT
TRBV19	TRBJ2-6	-	TRBD2	CASSILSGRAWGANVLTF	TGTGCCAGTAGTATATTGAGCGGGAGGGCTTGGGGGGCCAACGTCCTGACTTTC
TRBV10-1	TRBJ2-1	-	TRBD2	CASSEGLAGPNEQFF	TGCGCCAGCAGTGAGGGACTAGCGGGACCGAATGAGCAGTTCTTC
TRBV6-6	TRBJ2-1	few	-	CASSYSEFQNEQFF	TGTGCCAGCAGTTACTCGGAGTTCCAGAATGAGCAGTTCTTC
TRBV6-5	TRBJ1-1	-	-	CASSYVGGRANTEAFF	TGTGCCAGCAGTTACGTTGGTGGCAGGGCGAACACTGAAGCTTTCTTT
TRBV11-2	TRBJ2-7	-	TRBD2	CASSPRLAGNEQYF	TGTGCCAGCAGCCCTAGACTAGCGGGAAACGAGCAGTACTTC
TRBV2	TRBJ2-1	once	TRBD1	CASSGQGVSNEQFF	TGTGCCAGCAGTGGTCAGGGGGTTAGCAATGAGCAGTTCTTC
TRBV7-8	TRBJ2-7	-	-	CASSLRDFSYEQYF	TGTGCCAGCAGCTTACGGGACTTCTCCTACGAGCAGTACTTC
TRBV5-3	TRBJ1-2	few	-	CARSPDLLTGYTF	TGTGCCAGAAGCCCGGATCTCCTGACTGGCTACACCTTC
TRBV4-3	TRBJ2-7	-	-	CASSQDWLKGHEQYF	TGCGCCAGCAGCCAAGATTGGCTGAAGGGGCACGAGCAGTACTTC
TRBV10-1	TRBJ2-7	-	-	CASSEFPTTGEQYF	TGCGCCAGCAGTGAGTTCCCGACCACCGGCGAGCAGTACTTC
TRBV29-1	TRBJ1-1	-	-	CSVFTGTTAEAFF	TGCAGCGTTTTTACAGGGACTACGGCTGAAGCTTTCTTT
TRBV6-1	TRBJ1-3	-	-	CASSEIQSGNTIYF	TGTGCCAGCAGTGAAATACAGTCTGGAAACACCATATATTTT
TRBV5-1	TRBJ2-5	-	-	CASSEPLQTQYF	TGCGCCAGCAGCGAACCATTGCAGACCCAGTACTTC
TRBV28	TRBJ1-1	-	-	CASRRVVQGRGAFF	TGTGCCAGCCGAAGGGTGGTACAGGGCAGAGGAGCTTTCTTT
TRBV5-1	TRBJ2-1	-	-	CASSLAGNEQFF	TGCGCCAGCAGCTTGGCCGGAAATGAGCAGTTCTTC
TRBV7-9	TRBJ2-1	-	TRBD2	CASWVAGGPKDGNEQFF	TGTGCCTCTTGGGTAGCGGGAGGGCCGAAGGATGGAAATGAGCAGTTCTTC
TRBV14	TRBJ1-3	-	-	CASSQLGIPSGNTIYF	TGTGCCAGCAGCCAACTGGGGATACCCTCTGGAAACACCATATATTTT
TRBV5-6	TRBJ2-7	few	-	CASSVRLLEQYF	TGTGCCAGCAGCGTTCGGCTTCTCGAGCAGTACTTC
TRBV28	TRBJ1-1	-	-	CASSPFRNMNTEAFF	TGTGCCAGCAGTCCTTTCAGAAACATGAACACTGAAGCTTTCTTT
TRBV19	TRBJ2-7	few	-	CASSLSVNYEQYF	TGTGCCAGTAGTCTTTCGGTGAACTACGAGCAGTACTTC
TRBV14	TRBJ2-7	-	TRBD2	CASSPLDRGLAGLYEQYF	TGTGCCAGCAGCCCCTTAGATCGGGGACTAGCGGGACTCTACGAGCAGTACTTC
TRBV29-1	TRBJ2-3	-	TRBD2	CSVGLAGASTQYF	TGCAGCGTTGGACTAGCGGGAGCCTCTACGCAGTATTTT
TRBV15	TRBJ2-1	few	TRBD2	CATSRGSVAGGYNEQFF	TGTGCCACCAGCAGAGGGAGTGTAGCGGGAGGCTACAATGAGCAGTTCTTC
TRBV5-1	TRBJ2-7	-	TRBD2	CASSPGLAGGWDYEQYF	TGCGCCAGCAGCCCTGGACTAGCGGGAGGGTGGGACTACGAGCAGTACTTC
TRBV19	TRBJ1-5	-	-	CASSIRFSQPQHF	TGTGCCAGTAGTATACGTTTTTCTCAGCCCCAGCATTTT
TRBV20-1	TRBJ2-7	-	-	CSARAPYEQYF	TGTAGTGCTAGAGCCCCCTACGAGCAGTACTTC
TRBV2	TRBJ1-2	-	-	CASRPDGLNYGYTF	TGTGCCAGCAGACCCGACGGACTTAACTATGGCTACACCTTC
TRBV11-2	TRBJ2-3	-	-	CASSLVDGPSTGTQYF	TGTGCCAGCAGCTTAGTTGACGGACCCTCAACGGGTACGCAGTATTTT
TRBV21-1	TRBJ2-2	-	-	CASIPSRNAGELFF	TGTGCCAGCATCCCAAGCCGTAATGCCGGGGAGCTGTTTTTT
TRBV6-5	TRBJ1-1	-	-	CASRHPGLATEAFF	TGTGCCAGCAGACACCCGGGCCTCGCAACTGAAGCTTTCTTT
TRBV7-2	TRBJ2-7	-	-	CASSSPGSSSGYEQYF	TGTGCCAGCAGCTCCCCTGGGAGTAGCTCTGGATACGAGCAGTACTTC
TRBV5-1	TRBJ2-7	-	-	CASSLGYGSGYEQYF	TGCGCCAGCAGCTTGGGATACGGGAGTGGTTACGAGCAGTACTTC
TRBV28	TRBJ1-5	-	-	CASSLARDRLGQPQHF	TGTGCCAGCAGTTTAGCTAGAGACAGGCTGGGTCAGCCCCAGCATTTT
TRBV5-5	TRBJ2-7	-	-	CASSRDGQRYEQYF	TGTGCCAGCAGCAGGGACGGACAGCGGTACGAGCAGTACTTC
TRBV28	TRBJ1-1	once	TRBD1	CGTGTNTEAFF	TGTGGGACAGGGACGAACACTGAAGCTTTCTTT
TRBV9	TRBJ1-2	-	-	CASSGFQGYGYTF	TGTGCCAGCAGCGGATTCCAGGGTTATGGCTACACCTTC
TRBV7-2	TRBJ2-5	-	TRBD2	CASSTGLAGKTQYF	TGTGCCAGCAGCACCGGACTAGCTGGGAAGACCCAGTACTTC
TRBV25-1	TRBJ2-7	-	-	CASSPPGRNYEQYF	TGTGCCAGCAGTCCTCCGGGACGAAACTACGAGCAGTACTTC
TRBV27	TRBJ1-1	once	-	CASRTEMNTEAFF	TGTGCCAGCAGGACAGAAATGAACACTGAAGCTTTCTTT
TRBV5-6	TRBJ2-7	-	-	CASSLYLEEQYF	TGTGCCAGCAGCTTGTACCTGGAGGAGCAGTACTTC
TRBV14	TRBJ1-1	-	-	CASSLHRTGGLGTEAFF	TGTGCCAGCAGCTTACACCGGACGGGTGGGTTGGGGACTGAAGCTTTCTTT
TRBV2	TRBJ2-3	-	-	CASREEGLADTQYF	TGTGCCAGCAGAGAGGAGGGGTTGGCGGATACGCAGTATTTT
TRBV19	TRBJ1-1	-	-	CASGRQGRGGWFGADIEAFF	TGTGCCAGCGGTCGGCAGGGGCGCGGGGGCTGGTTTGGAGCGGATATTGAAGCTTTCTTT
TRBV11-3	TRBJ1-3	once	TRBD1	CASSPGQGPGNTIYF	TGTGCCAGCAGCCCCGGACAGGGGCCTGGAAACACCATATATTTT
TRBV11-2	TRBJ1-3	few	-	CASSFITGPGGSGNTIYF	TGTGCCAGCAGCTTTATAACAGGCCCTGGGGGCTCTGGAAACACCATATATTTT
TRBV7-2	TRBJ2-1	-	-	CASSLAMKSNEQFF	TGTGCCAGCAGCTTAGCGATGAAGTCCAATGAGCAGTTCTTC